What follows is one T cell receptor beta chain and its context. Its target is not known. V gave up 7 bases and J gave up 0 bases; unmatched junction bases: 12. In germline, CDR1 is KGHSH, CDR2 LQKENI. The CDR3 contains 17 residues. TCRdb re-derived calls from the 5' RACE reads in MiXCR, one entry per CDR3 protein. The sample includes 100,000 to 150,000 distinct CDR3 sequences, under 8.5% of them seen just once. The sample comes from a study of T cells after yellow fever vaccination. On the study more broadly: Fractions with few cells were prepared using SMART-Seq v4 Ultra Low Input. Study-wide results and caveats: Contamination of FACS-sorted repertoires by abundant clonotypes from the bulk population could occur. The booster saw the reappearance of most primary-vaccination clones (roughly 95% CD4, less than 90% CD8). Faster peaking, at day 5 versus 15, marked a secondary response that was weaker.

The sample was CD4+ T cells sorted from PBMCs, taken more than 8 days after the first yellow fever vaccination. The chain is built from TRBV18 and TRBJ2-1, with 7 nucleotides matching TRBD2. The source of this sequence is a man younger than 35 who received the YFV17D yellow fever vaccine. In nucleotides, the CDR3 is TGTGCCAGCTTGTCAGCGGGGCGCCCTTCCTCCTACAATGAGCAGTTCTTC. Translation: CASLSAGRPSSYNEQFF.